This T cell receptor beta chain was identified during a study of cytomegalovirus exposure and HLA in healthy donors. In regard to this clone: Its matching antigen is unknown.

Each donor was healthy, and each was a bone marrow donor. Germline V lookup: CDR1 SGHTA, CDR2 FQGNSA. The trim removed 4 bases at V and 7 bases at J, leaving 6 bases unmatched. The CDR3 loop spans 14 amino acids. General study points: The sole available immune exposure information was CMV serostatus. TCR beta V- and J-gene trimming, according to a later analysis, was linked to a missense DCLRE1C variant.

The PCR was carried out with 60 Vbeta primers and 13 Jbeta primers. Libraries were prepared by immunoSEQ multiplex PCR; TCRdb keeps only in-frame clonotypes and omits some of them. The sample includes roughly 200,000 clones, around 80% of them seen just once. This TCR derives from a woman aged 55-69 years in good health and CMV-seropositive. V and J are TRBV7-2 and TRBJ1-2; 10 bases align to TRBD1. Sequenced: PBMCs. CDR3 sequence: CASSSPTGGRGYTF. For the CDR3, the DNA is TGTGCCAGCAGCTCCCCGACAGGGGGCCGTGGCTACACCTTC.